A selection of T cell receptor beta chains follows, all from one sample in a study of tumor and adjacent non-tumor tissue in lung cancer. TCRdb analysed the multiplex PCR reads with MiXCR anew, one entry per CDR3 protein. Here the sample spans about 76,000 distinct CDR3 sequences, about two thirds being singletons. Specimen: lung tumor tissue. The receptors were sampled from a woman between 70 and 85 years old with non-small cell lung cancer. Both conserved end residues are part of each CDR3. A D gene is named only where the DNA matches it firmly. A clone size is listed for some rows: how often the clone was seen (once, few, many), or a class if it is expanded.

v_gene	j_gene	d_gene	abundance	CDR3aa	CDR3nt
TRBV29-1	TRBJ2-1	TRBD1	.	CRALEGANGEQFF	TGCAGGGCCCTAGAGGGGGCTAATGGGGAGCAGTTCTTC
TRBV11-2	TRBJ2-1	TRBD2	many	CASSPWTSGNNEQFF	TGTGCCAGCAGCCCCTGGACTAGCGGTAACAATGAGCAGTTCTTC
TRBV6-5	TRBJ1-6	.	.	CAISPRDETSPLHF	TGTGCCATCTCCCCACGGGACGAGACTTCACCCCTCCACTTT
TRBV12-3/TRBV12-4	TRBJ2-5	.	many	CASTLGGGGETQYF	TGTGCCAGCACCCTGGGGGGAGGTGGGGAGACCCAGTACTTC
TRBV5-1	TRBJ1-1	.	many	CASSLAVGGVTEAFF	TGCGCCAGCAGCTTGGCCGTAGGGGGGGTTACTGAAGCTTTCTTT
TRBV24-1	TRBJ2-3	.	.	CATIDTFTDTQYF	TGTGCCACCATTGATACCTTCACAGATACGCAGTATTTT
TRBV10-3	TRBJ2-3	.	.	CAISDRADTDMQYF	TGTGCCATCAGTGACAGGGCCGACACAGATATGCAGTATTTT
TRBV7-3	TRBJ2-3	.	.	CASSLIVGGHHTDMQYF	TGTGCCAGCAGCTTAATCGTGGGGGGCCACCACACAGATATGCAGTATTTT
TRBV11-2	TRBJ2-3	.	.	CASSSDKSTDTQYF	TGTGCCAGCAGCTCAGATAAGAGCACAGATACGCAGTATTTT
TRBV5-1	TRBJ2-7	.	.	CTSSGDSTSAEQYF	TGCACCAGCAGTGGGGACTCGACCTCGGCCGAGCAGTACTTC
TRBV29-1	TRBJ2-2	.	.	CSAQTRGSVTGELFF	TGCAGCGCCCAGACTAGGGGGAGTGTCACCGGGGAGCTGTTTTTT
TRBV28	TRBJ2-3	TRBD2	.	CASRGTSGRAVTPDTQYF	TGTGCCAGCAGGGGGACTAGCGGGAGGGCCGTGACTCCTGATACACAGTATTTT
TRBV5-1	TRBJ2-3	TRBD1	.	CASSWDRDTDMQYF	TGCGCTAGCAGCTGGGACAGGGATACAGATATGCAGTATTTT
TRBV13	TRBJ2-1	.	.	CASSRQLGTGFDEQFF	TGTGCCAGCAGCCGTCAGCTTGGCACGGGTTTTGATGAGCAGTTCTTC
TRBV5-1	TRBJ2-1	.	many	CASSLNTGVGNEQFF	TGCGCCAGCAGCTTGAATACGGGAGTAGGGAATGAGCAGTTCTTC
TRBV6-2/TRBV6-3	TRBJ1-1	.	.	CASGNHGGFTTEAFF	TGTGCCAGCGGTAACCATGGAGGGTTCACCACCGAAGCTTTCTTT
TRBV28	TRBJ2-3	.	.	CASSSAPPTVTQYF	TGTGCCAGCAGTTCCGCACCTCCCACAGTTACACAGTATTTT
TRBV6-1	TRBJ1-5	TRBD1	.	CASKRTGGSNQPQRF	TGTGCCAGCAAACGAACAGGGGGAAGTAATCAGCCCCAGCGTTTT
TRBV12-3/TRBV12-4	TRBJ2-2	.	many	CASSLMGNSGELFF	TGTGCCAGCAGTTTAATGGGGAACTCCGGGGAGCTGTTTTTT
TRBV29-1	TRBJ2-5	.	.	CSVNPLGDAWETQYF	TGCAGCGTCAACCCTCTGGGGGACGCTTGGGAAACCCAGTACTTC
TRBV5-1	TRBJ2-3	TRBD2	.	CASSAGSSGRVADTQYF	TGCGCCAGCAGCGCTGGATCTAGCGGGAGAGTGGCAGATACGCAGTATTTT
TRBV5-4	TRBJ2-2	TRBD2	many	CASSQGLAGDTGELFF	TGTGCCAGCAGCCAAGGACTAGCGGGAGACACCGGGGAGCTGTTTTTT
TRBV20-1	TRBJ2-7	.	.	CSTIEATSGDEQYF	TGCAGTACCATAGAGGCTACCTCCGGGGACGAGCAGTACTTC
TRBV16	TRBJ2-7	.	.	CASTRGGPLEEYF	TGTGCCAGCACCCGTGGGGGGCCGCTTGAGGAGTACTTT
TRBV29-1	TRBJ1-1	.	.	CSAPGGDTEAFF	TGCAGCGCCCCCGGGGGGGATACTGAAGCTTTCTTT
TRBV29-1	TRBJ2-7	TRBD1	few	CSATTGDYEQYF	TGCAGCGCTACTACAGGGGATTACGAGCAGTACTTC
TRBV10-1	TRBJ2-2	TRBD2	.	CASSVAGVTGELFF	TGCGCCAGCAGCGTAGCGGGAGTTACCGGGGAACTGTTTTTT
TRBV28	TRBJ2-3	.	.	CASSFHVSDTQYF	TGTGCCAGCAGTTTCCATGTATCAGATACGCAGTATTTT
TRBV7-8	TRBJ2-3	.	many	CASSLGYTGGSTDTQYF	TGTGCCAGCAGCTTAGGCTATACGGGTGGAAGCACAGATACGCAGTATTTT
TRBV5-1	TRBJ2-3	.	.	CSSSLGKPTGDTQYF	TGCTCCAGCAGCTTAGGTAAACCCACCGGAGATACGCAGTATTTT
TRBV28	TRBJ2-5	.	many	CASSSTLGIKETQYF	TGTGCCAGCAGTTCGACCCTCGGGATCAAAGAGACCCAGTACTTC